This T cell receptor (beta chain) is from a study of cytomegalovirus exposure and HLA in healthy donors. Study conclusions and caveats: Researchers reported in a later analysis that common viral pathogens appeared linked to several top clusters.

The study ran its PCR with 60 Vbeta and 13 Jbeta primers. Assay used: immunoSEQ multiplex PCR; TCRdb lists only in-frame clones, some missing. The sample shows 160,000 or so clones, about 85% of them seen only once. V lost 9 bases to trimming and J lost 5 bases, with 7 bases between them. The CDR3 is 10 amino acids. Germline lookup yields CDR1 LNHDA and CDR2 SQIVND (reference sequence). On this clone itself: The antigen is not known.

The gene calls are TRBV19 and TRBJ2-5; maybe TRBD2 (6 bases). Sequenced input: PBMCs. The sequence came from a man aged 18 to 29 in good health and CMV-seronegative. Here the CDR3 reads CASRGETQYF. The CDR3 region has the DNA TGTGCCAGCCGGGGGGAGACCCAGTACTTC.